This T cell receptor (beta chain) was captured by sequencing in a study of blood T cells in healthy people across ages. V was clipped by 3 bases and J by 3 bases, with 9 bases between them. Germline CDR1 KGHDR, CDR2 SFDVKD. The CDR3 runs 14 residues. RNA extraction gave at least 5.5 micrograms of total RNA per sample. The second PCR ran about 6 to 12 cycles with a sample-barcoded 5' primer and J-beta primers. Every molecule of cDNA carried a tag from a template-switch adaptor with 12 random nucleotides. TCRdb re-called the 5' RACE reads with MiXCR, one entry per CDR3 protein. Of approximately 1,000,000 distinct CDR3 sequences in the sample, around two fifths were seen once. The count of this clonotype is one.

The source of this sequence is a man between 18 and 29 years old in good health. The rearrangement joins TRBV24-1 to TRBJ2-3, with unresolved D. Material: blood. The CDR3 nucleotides are TGTGCCACCAGTGATCCAACCCTAACAGATACGCAGTATTTT. It is translated as CATSDPTLTDTQYF.